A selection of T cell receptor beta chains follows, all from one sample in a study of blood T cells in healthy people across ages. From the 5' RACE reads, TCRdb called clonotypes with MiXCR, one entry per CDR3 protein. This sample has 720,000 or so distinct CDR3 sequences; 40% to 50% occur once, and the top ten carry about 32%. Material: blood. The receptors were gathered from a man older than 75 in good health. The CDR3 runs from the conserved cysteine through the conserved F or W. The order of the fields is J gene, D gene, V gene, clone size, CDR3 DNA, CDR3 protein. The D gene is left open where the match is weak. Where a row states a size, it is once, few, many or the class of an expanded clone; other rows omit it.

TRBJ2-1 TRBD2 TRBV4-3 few TGCGCCAGCAGCCAAGGATGGCGGGAGGGCCGGGATGAGCAGTTCTTC CASSQGWREGRDEQFF
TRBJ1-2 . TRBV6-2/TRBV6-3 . TGTGCCAGCAGCCCATACAGGACTGACCCCGACTACACCTTC CASSPYRTDPDYTF
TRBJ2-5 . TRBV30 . TGTGCCTGGAGTGTACTTGAAGGAGAGACCCAGTACTTC CAWSVLEGETQYF
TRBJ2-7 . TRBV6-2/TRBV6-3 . TGTGCCAGCAGCCCCACAGAGGTGGGGAACGAGCAGTACTTC CASSPTEVGNEQYF
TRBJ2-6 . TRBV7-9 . TGTGCCAGCAGTACAACGACAGGTACTGGGGCCAACGTCCTGACTTTC CASSTTTGTGANVLTF
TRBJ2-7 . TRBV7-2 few TGTGCCAGCAGCTTAGGTGGACAACCCTACGAGCAGTACTTC CASSLGGQPYEQYF
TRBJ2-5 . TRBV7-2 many TGTGCCAGCAGCCTAGGGGGTAGAAGAGAGACCCAGTACTTC CASSLGGRRETQYF
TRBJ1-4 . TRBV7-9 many TGTGCCAGCAGCTTAGCAACGGGTGCAACTAATGAAAAACTGTTTTTT CASSLATGATNEKLFF
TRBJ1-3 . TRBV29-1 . TGCAGCGTTGCCGGGACAACACTCTTTTCAGGAAACACCATATATTTT CSVAGTTLFSGNTIYF
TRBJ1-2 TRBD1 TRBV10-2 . TGCGCCAGCAGCGGTACAGGGGATGGCTACACCTTC CASSGTGDGYTF
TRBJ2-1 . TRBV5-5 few TGTGCCAGCAGCTCCCGACAGGATCCCTACAATGAGCAGTTCTTC CASSSRQDPYNEQFF
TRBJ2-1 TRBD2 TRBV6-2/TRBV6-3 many TGTGCCAGCAGCCAGGGACTAGCGTACAATGAGCAGTTCTTC CASSQGLAYNEQFF
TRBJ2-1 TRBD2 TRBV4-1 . TGCGCCAGCAGCCAAGTGTCACTTCTAGCGGAGGGTAACAATGAGCAGTTCTTC CASSQVSLLAEGNNEQFF
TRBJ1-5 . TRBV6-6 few TGTGCCAGCCGCGACAGACAGAAGAATCAGCCCCAGCATTTT CASRDRQKNQPQHF
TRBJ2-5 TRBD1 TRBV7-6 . TGTGCCAGCAGCTTCCGGGACAGGGGAGGAGAGACCCAGTACTTC CASSFRDRGGETQYF
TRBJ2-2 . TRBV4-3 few TGCGCCAGCAGCCAAGATTTGGGAGACACCGGGGAGCTGTTTTTT CASSQDLGDTGELFF
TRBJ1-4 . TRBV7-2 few TGTGCCAGCAGCCCTGACAGTGGTGAAAAACTGTTTTTT CASSPDSGEKLFF
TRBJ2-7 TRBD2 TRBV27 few TGTGCCAGCAGTCCGCGGACTAGCGGGAGACGCTACAATGAGCAGTACTTC CASSPRTSGRRYNEQYF
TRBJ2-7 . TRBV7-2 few TGTGCCAGCAGCTTAGGGCCAAGCCCCTACGAGCAGTACTTC CASSLGPSPYEQYF
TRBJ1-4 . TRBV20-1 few TGCAGTGCTAGACAGATTAATGAAAAACTGTTTTTT CSARQINEKLFF
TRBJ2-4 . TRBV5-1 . TGCGCCAGCAGCTTGGACCCCGGGCAGAGTGGAAACATTCAGTACTTC CASSLDPGQSGNIQYF
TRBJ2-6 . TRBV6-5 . TGTGCCAGCAGTTGGGACAACTCTGGGGCCAACGTCCTGACTTTC CASSWDNSGANVLTF
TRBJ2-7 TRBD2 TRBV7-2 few TGTGCCAGCAGATTGGCCCTAGCGGGGGGGCCCTACGAGCAGTACTTC CASRLALAGGPYEQYF
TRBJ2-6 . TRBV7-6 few TGTGCCAGCAGCTCCCCCACAGGGTCTCGTGGGGCCAACGTCCTGACTTTC CASSSPTGSRGANVLTF
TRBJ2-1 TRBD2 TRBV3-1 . TGTGCCAGCAGCCAAGGGTCTACTAGCGGGTTGAATGAGCAGTTCTTC CASSQGSTSGLNEQFF
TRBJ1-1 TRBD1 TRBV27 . TGTGCCAGCAGCTCTGACAGGGGAGCGACTTTGGCTGAAGCTTTCTTT CASSSDRGATLAEAFF
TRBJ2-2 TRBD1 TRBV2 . TGTGCCAGCAGTGGGACAGGGGGGCTTAGGACCAGGGAGTTGTTTTTT CASSGTGGLRTRELFF
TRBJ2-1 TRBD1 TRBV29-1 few TGCAGCGCCCGGGACAGGGGGACCTACAATGAGCAGTTCTTC CSARDRGTYNEQFF
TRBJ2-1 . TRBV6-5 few TGTGCCAGCAGTCCAGGCGGGTACAATGAGCAGTTCTTC CASSPGGYNEQFF
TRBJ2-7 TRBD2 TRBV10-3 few TGTGCCATCAGTGAGTCCAGGACAGGGTCGGTAGCGGGGGGTCGGAACGAGCAGTACTTC CAISESRTGSVAGGRNEQYF
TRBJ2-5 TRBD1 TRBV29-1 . TGCAGCGTTTACCAGGGGGACCAAGAGACCCAGTACTTC CSVYQGDQETQYF
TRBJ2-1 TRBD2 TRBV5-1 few TGCGCCAGCAGCTTCCAGGGACTAGCGGGAGACCAAACAACATGGAATGAGCAGTTCTTC CASSFQGLAGDQTTWNEQFF
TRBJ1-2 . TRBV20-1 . TGCAGTGCAAAAGACCCTAGTCGGGACTATGGCTACACCTTC CSAKDPSRDYGYTF
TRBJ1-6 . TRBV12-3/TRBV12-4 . TGTGCCAGCAGCACCTCTGCGACAGGAGATTCACCCCTCCACTTT CASSTSATGDSPLHF
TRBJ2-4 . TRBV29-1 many TGCAGCGTTGAAGGGAGCGTGAAAAACATTCAGTACTTC CSVEGSVKNIQYF
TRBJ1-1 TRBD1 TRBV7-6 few TGTGCCAGCAGCCAAAACAGGGGGCAAACTGAAGCTTTCTTT CASSQNRGQTEAFF